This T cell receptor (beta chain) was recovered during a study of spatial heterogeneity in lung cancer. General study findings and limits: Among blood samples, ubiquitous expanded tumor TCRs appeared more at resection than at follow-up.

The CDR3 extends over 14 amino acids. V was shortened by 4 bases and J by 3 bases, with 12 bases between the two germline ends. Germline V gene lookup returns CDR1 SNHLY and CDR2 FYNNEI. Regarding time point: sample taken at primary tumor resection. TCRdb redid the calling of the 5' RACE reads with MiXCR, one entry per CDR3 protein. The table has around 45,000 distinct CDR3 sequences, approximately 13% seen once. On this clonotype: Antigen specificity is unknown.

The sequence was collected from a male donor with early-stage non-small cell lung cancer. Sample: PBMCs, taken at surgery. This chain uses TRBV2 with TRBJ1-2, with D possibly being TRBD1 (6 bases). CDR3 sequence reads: CASSGQAADYGYTF. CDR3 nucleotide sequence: TGTGCCAGCAGTGGACAGGCCGCAGACTATGGCTACACCTTC.